Sequencing of this T cell receptor (beta chain) was carried out in a study of blood T cell repertoires in COVID-19. Study context: Sites in the United States, Italy and Spain provided acute and convalescent COVID-19 samples. PBMCs, B-cell-depleted T cells, or T cells provided the cDNA or gDNA that made up the material.

V was pared by 6 bases and J by 4 bases, with 10 bases of the junction left unmatched. Germline CDR1 is LNHDA and CDR2 is SQIVND (reference sequence). This CDR3 is 15 amino acids long. Authors' analysis steps: How many nucleated cells were present was estimated from reference gene primer amplification. The repertoire was sequenced with immunoSEQ multiplex PCR; TCRdb's copy has only in-frame clones and lacks some. V and J calls and clone size come straight from that table; D and trimming were deduced from the DNA. Of about 70,000 clones in the sample, 65% to 80% are singletons; the top ten hold 25% to 30%.

Material: peripheral blood. This rearrangement joins TRBV19 to TRBJ2-7, with TRBD1 matching over 9 bases. The clonotype was recovered from a woman of 80 years or more with active or convalescent COVID-19. The CDR3 region is CASSQGTGRIYEQYF. CDR3 nucleotide sequence: TGTGCCAGTAGCCAAGGGACAGGGCGAATTTACGAGCAGTACTTC. The whole variable domain, filled in from reference TRBV19 and TRBJ2-7, reads DGGITQSPKYLFRKEGQNVTLSCEQNLNHDAMYWYRQDPGQGLRLIYYSQIVNDFQKGDIAEGYSVSREKKESFPLTVTSAQKNPTAFYLCASSQGTGRIYEQYFGPGTRLTVT.